These T cell receptor beta chains were read from a single sample in a study of cytomegalovirus exposure and HLA in healthy donors. Clones were read by immunoSEQ multiplex PCR, and TCRdb kept only the in-frame ones, dropping some. The sample table sets out about 130,000 clones. What was sequenced was PBMCs. The receptors originated from a woman in her thirties or forties in good health and CMV-seropositive. The CDR3 runs from the conserved cysteine through the conserved F or W. D genes are given only for firm matches.

d_gene	v_gene	j_gene	CDR3aa	CDR3nt
TRBD1	TRBV19	TRBJ1-1	CASSTGQGDTEAFF	TGTGCCAGTAGTACGGGACAGGGGGACACTGAAGCTTTCTTT
TRBD1	TRBV10-3	TRBJ2-4	CAITNDRAANIQYF	TGTGCCATCACTAATGACAGGGCGGCAAACATTCAGTACTTC
NA	TRBV6-6	TRBJ1-1	CASSYSPTEVNTEAFF	TGTGCCAGCAGTTACTCCCCGACAGAGGTGAACACTGAAGCTTTCTTT
NA	TRBV7-3	TRBJ2-3	CASSLSAEDTDTQYF	TGTGCCAGCAGTTTAAGCGCTGAGGATACAGATACGCAGTATTTT
TRBD1	TRBV7-8	TRBJ1-5	CASSSRTGYWPQHF	TGTGCCAGCAGCTCAAGGACAGGGTATTGGCCCCAGCATTTT
TRBD2	TRBV5-1	TRBJ2-3	CASSLTSGTYSTDTQYF	TGCGCCAGCAGCCTGACTAGCGGGACCTATAGCACAGATACGCAGTATTTT
TRBD2	TRBV6-5	TRBJ2-3	CASSLPASGTDTQYF	TGTGCCAGCAGTCTTCCGGCTAGCGGTACAGATACGCAGTATTTT
TRBD1	TRBV25-1	TRBJ2-2	CASRGQANTGELFF	TGTGCCAGCAGAGGACAGGCGAACACCGGGGAGCTGTTTTTT
TRBD2	TRBV13	TRBJ2-7	CAWGGTSGRAYHEQYF	TGTGCCTGGGGGGGGACTAGCGGGAGGGCCTACCACGAGCAGTACTTC
TRBD2	TRBV4-2	TRBJ2-1	CASSQVPGLASYNEQFF	TGTGCCAGCAGCCAAGTCCCCGGACTAGCTTCATACAATGAGCAGTTCTTC
TRBD2	TRBV19	TRBJ2-1	CASTDGGAGYNEQFF	TGTGCCAGTACCGACGGCGGAGCGGGATACAATGAGCAGTTCTTC
NA	TRBV27	TRBJ2-5	CASNSQGEETQYF	TGTGCCAGCAATAGCCAGGGTGAAGAGACCCAGTACTTC
NA	TRBV27	TRBJ2-7	CASRLTGSSYEQYF	TGTGCCAGCAGGTTAACGGGGTCCTCCTACGAGCAGTACTTC
TRBD1	TRBV27	TRBJ1-1	CASSPLMDRGMNTEAFF	TGTGCCAGCAGTCCTTTAATGGACAGGGGTATGAACACTGAAGCTTTCTTT
NA	TRBV11-2	TRBJ2-3	CASSLLPPRAGASTDTQYF	TGTGCCAGCAGCTTACTACCCCCTCGCGCCGGAGCTAGCACAGATACGCAGTATTTT
NA	TRBV6-6	TRBJ1-1	CASSYGHVMNTEAFF	TGTGCCAGCAGTTACGGACACGTTATGAACACTGAAGCTTTCTTT
NA	TRBV2	TRBJ1-1	CASRPFQGTNTEAFF	TGTGCCAGCAGACCATTTCAGGGGACGAACACTGAAGCTTTCTTT
NA	TRBV5-6	TRBJ1-1	CASSFRTVGLTEAFF	TGTGCCAGCAGCTTTCGGACAGTGGGGTTAACTGAAGCTTTCTTT
TRBD1	TRBV7-8	TRBJ2-7	CASSSGTGRDEQYF	TGTGCCAGCAGCTCCGGGACAGGGAGGGACGAGCAGTACTTC
NA	TRBV5-4	TRBJ1-1	CASSTDMNTEAFF	TGTGCCAGCAGCACGGACATGAACACTGAAGCTTTCTTT
TRBD1	TRBV19	TRBJ1-1	CASSILGGRTAFF	TGTGCCAGTAGTATCTTAGGGGGCAGGACGGCTTTCTTT
TRBD1	TRBV28	TRBJ1-4	CASRGGQGAREKLFF	TGTGCCAGCAGGGGGGGACAGGGGGCACGAGAAAAACTGTTTTTT
NA	TRBV27	TRBJ1-2	CASSLTPNYGYTF	TGTGCCAGCAGCCTAACCCCAAACTATGGCTACACCTTC
TRBD1	TRBV5-1	TRBJ1-1	CASSPGTGGGGTEAFF	TGCGCCAGCAGCCCGGGGACAGGGGGAGGTGGCACTGAAGCTTTCTTT
TRBD1	TRBV19	TRBJ2-3	CASSISGQGNTDTQYF	TGTGCCAGTAGTATTTCGGGACAGGGAAACACAGATACGCAGTATTTT
NA	TRBV5-1	TRBJ2-3	CASSWLGRVSTDTQYF	TGCGCCAGCAGCTGGTTGGGCAGGGTTAGCACAGATACGCAGTATTTT
TRBD1	TRBV2	TRBJ2-4	CASRLTGGLAKNIQYF	TGTGCCAGCAGACTCACAGGGGGCCTAGCCAAAAACATTCAGTACTTC
TRBD2	TRBV28	TRBJ2-3	CASSPGTSGLTDTQYF	TGTGCCAGCAGTCCCGGGACTAGCGGCCTCACAGATACGCAGTATTTT
NA	TRBV2	TRBJ2-1	CASSEGTRTNEQFF	TGTGCCAGCAGTGAGGGAACTAGAACCAATGAGCAGTTCTTC
NA	TRBV5-1	TRBJ2-6	CASSSRSRVVDGANVLTF	TGCGCCAGCAGTTCGAGGTCCCGGGTTGTAGATGGGGCCAACGTCCTGACTTTC
NA	TRBV21-1	TRBJ1-5	CASSKASPRRSNQPQHF	TGTGCCAGCAGCAAAGCCTCCCCGAGGCGGAGCAATCAGCCCCAGCATTTT
TRBD1	TRBV29-1	TRBJ1-2	CSVLTGDYGYTF	TGCAGCGTTCTTACAGGGGATTATGGCTACACCTTC
NA	TRBV4-3	TRBJ2-1	CASSQDPPWPNEQFF	TGCGCCAGCAGCCAAGATCCCCCTTGGCCCAATGAGCAGTTCTTC
NA	TRBV14	TRBJ1-1	CASSRNMDTEAFF	TGTGCCAGCAGCCGCAACATGGACACTGAAGCTTTCTTT
NA	TRBV19	TRBJ2-4	CASSISRARLAKNIQYF	TGTGCCAGTAGTATTAGTAGAGCTAGACTAGCCAAAAACATTCAGTACTTC
TRBD2	TRBV6-5	TRBJ2-1	CASREQAGDEFF	TGTGCCAGCAGGGAACAAGCGGGAGACGAGTTCTTC
NA	TRBV6-5	TRBJ1-1	CASSYVGMNTEAFF	TGTGCCAGCAGTTACGTCGGGATGAACACTGAAGCTTTCTTT
TRBD2	TRBV11-2	TRBJ2-1	CASSLGLAGVAQFF	TGTGCCAGCAGCTTAGGACTAGCGGGAGTGGCGCAGTTCTTC
TRBD1	TRBV19	TRBJ2-7	CASSITGAGKTYEQYF	TGTGCCAGTAGTATTACAGGGGCAGGGAAAACCTACGAGCAGTACTTC
TRBD1	TRBV5-5	TRBJ1-5	CASSLQGGGRSNQPQHF	TGTGCCAGCAGCTTGCAAGGGGGCGGACGAAGCAATCAGCCCCAGCATTTT
TRBD2	TRBV5-4	TRBJ2-3	CASSLGLAASTDTQYF	TGTGCCAGCAGCCTCGGACTAGCGGCTTCCACAGATACGCAGTATTTT
TRBD2	TRBV18	TRBJ2-3	CASSSSGRTDTQYF	TGTGCCAGCTCATCTAGCGGGAGGACAGATACGCAGTATTTT
TRBD2	TRBV2	TRBJ2-1	CASSSTSVPFF	TGTGCCAGCAGCTCCACTAGCGTGCCGTTCTTC
TRBD1	TRBV19	TRBJ1-5	CASSGTANQPQHF	TGTGCCTCCTCCGGGACAGCCAATCAGCCCCAGCATTTT
TRBD1	TRBV5-6	TRBJ2-7	CASSVGQGVGEQYF	TGTGCCAGCAGCGTTGGACAGGGGGTCGGAGAGCAGTACTTC
NA	TRBV19	TRBJ1-5	CASSIFGGISNQPQHF	TGTGCCAGTAGTATTTTTGGGGGGATTAGCAATCAGCCCCAGCATTTT
TRBD2	TRBV9	TRBJ2-5	CASSVGGAGVVTQYF	TGTGCCAGCAGCGTAGGTGGGGCGGGAGTGGTGACCCAGTACTTC
NA	TRBV28	TRBJ2-5	CASKTEETQYF	TGTGCCAGCAAAACGGAAGAGACCCAGTACTTC